This T cell receptor beta chain stems from a study of T cell responses to AZD1222 COVID-19 vaccine. Points from the study as a whole: Across the whole spike, CD4 TCRs peaked at regions 160-218 and 743-854. Donors were largely white British and mainly female; clonal diversity was possibly underestimated. Spike-specific TCR breadth rose after two AZD1222 doses, and depth rose as well. Reports indicate that nearly half of spike-specific TCRs are directed at unmutated variant regions.

Assay used: immunoSEQ multiplex PCR; TCRdb lists only in-frame clones, some missing. The sample lists about 42,000 clones; approximately 89% were seen once. For this clone: Its cognate antigen is unknown.

The sample in question was peripheral blood, obtained 28 days after the second AZD1222 dose. The TCR originated in an adult who received the AZD1222 COVID-19 vaccine.

The CDR3 spells CASSLTGWVELFF. CDR3 coding DNA: TGTGCCAGCAGCCTCACGGGTTGGGTAGAGCTGTTTTTT. The chain joins TRBV3-1 (or the pseudogene TRBV3-2) to TRBJ2-2; the D is unclear. The CDR3 length is 13 residues. Germline V gene lookup returns CDR1 LGHDT and CDR2 YNNKEL (reference sequence). Trimming removed 4 bases from V and 11 bases from J, with 14 bases in between.